This T cell receptor beta chain was sequenced during a study of OX40 agonist ivuxolimab in advanced cancers. Clones were sequenced by immunoSEQ multiplex PCR, and TCRdb holds only the in-frame ones, with some missing. The sample holds around 100,000 clones, about 91% seen once. V shed 6 bases and J 0 bases; nucleotides not matched to a gene: 7. The germline CDR1 and CDR2 sequences are KGHSH and LQKENI. CDR3 length: 16 amino acids. The sequence was obtained from an adult with an advanced solid tumor such as melanoma, head and neck, liver or kidney cancer. Sequencing was performed on CD4+ or CD8+ T cells sorted from blood, taken in a trial of the OX40 agonist ivuxolimab. The chain has TRBV18 and TRBJ2-3; 9 bases fit TRBD1. In DNA form, the CDR3 reads TGTGCCAGCTCCCCTCGACAGGGGGTAAGCACAGATACGCAGTATTTT. Its translation is CASSPRQGVSTDTQYF.